This entry lists 24 T cell receptor beta chains sequenced from one sample in a study of CD8 T cells in ankylosing spondylitis. Study outcomes and limitations: Apparently characteristic of ankylosing spondylitis blood was a TCR beta motif (eight highly homologous variants).

A single record per CDR3 protein comes from TCRdb applying MiXCR to the 5' RACE reads. The sample has around 480,000 distinct CDR3 sequences, about a sixth seen once. For these TCRs, the target antigens are not known. The specimen was blood, either unsorted or a sorted T cell fraction (not recorded which). The receptor source for this set is a male donor with ankylosing spondylitis.

This clonotype came up a few times. The chain has TRBV20-1 and TRBJ2-3; D ambiguous. This CDR3 contains 13 residues. Looked up from germline, CDR1 is DFQATT and CDR2 is SNEGSKA (reference sequence). The germline V and J ends were trimmed by 3 bases and 0 bases, with 7 bases remaining between them. The CDR3 DNA sequence: TGCAGTGCTAGTGACGGGAGCACAGATACGCAGTATTTT. This sequence encodes CSASDGSTDTQYF.

The chain couples TRBV2 to TRBJ2-5, with 9 bases that match TRBD2. CDR1 is SNHLY, CDR2 FYNNEI, per germline. This CDR3 has 15 amino acids. V shed 6 bases, J shed 0 bases, and the junction held 5 bases outside the gene matches. In DNA form, the CDR3 reads TGTGCCAGCAGGGCGACTAGCGGCCACCAAGAGACCCAGTACTTC. Amino acids: CASRATSGHQETQYF. The variable domain in full, with the rest retrieved from reference TRBV2 and TRBJ2-5, is EPEVTQTPSHQVTQMGQEVILRCVPISNHLYFYWYRQILGQKVEFLVSFYNNEISEKSEIFDDQFSVERPDGSNFTLKIRSTKLEDSAMYFCASRATSGHQETQYFGPGTRLLVL.

This clonotype was seen just once. This chain uses TRBV5-1 with TRBJ2-1; 10 nucleotides agree with TRBD2. The CDR3 consists of 16 residues. Germline V gives CDR1 SGHRS, CDR2 YFSETQ. J lost 8 bases, V lost 0 bases, and 8 bases had no gene match. CDR3 loop: CASSLDERGGWYEQFF. CDR3 bases: TGCGCCAGCAGCTTGGATGAGCGGGGGGGCTGGTATGAGCAGTTCTTC. The variable domain in full, completed from reference TRBV5-1 and TRBJ2-1, reads KAGVTQTPRYLIKTRGQQVTLSCSPISGHRSVSWYQQTPGQGLQFLFEYFSETQRNKGNFPGRFSGRQFSNSRSEMNVSTLELGDSALYLCASSLDERGGWYEQFFGPGTRLTVL.

This clonotype was counted a few times. CDR3 DNA: TGCAGTGCTAAGTCGGGGAGCTCTGGAAACACCATATATTTT. As protein: CSAKSGSSGNTIYF. The chain joins TRBV20-1 to TRBJ1-3; D is unresolved. The CDR3 spans 14 residues. Germline V gene data show CDR1 as DFQATT and CDR2 as SNEGSKA (reference sequence). Trimming left V 4 bases short and J 0 bases short, with 10 bases between.

This clonotype was counted between two and nine times. V is TRBV4-2 and J is TRBJ2-2; 13 nucleotides line up with TRBD2. The CDR3 has 18 residues. Germline CDR1 LGHNA, CDR2 YNFKEQ. V lost 4 bases, J lost 4 bases, and 9 bases stayed unmatched. The CDR3 sequence: CASSRGLAGNGGTGELFF. Written as DNA, the CDR3 is TGTGCCAGCAGCCGGGGACTAGCGGGAAATGGGGGCACCGGGGAGCTGTTTTTT.

This clonotype was seen ten or more times. V gene TRBV7-2 combines with J gene TRBJ2-5; TRBD2 is a possible D gene (6 bases). Germline V gives CDR1 SGHTA, CDR2 FQGNSA. The V and J ends lost 3 bases and 5 bases respectively, with 16 bases between them. The CDR3 loop spans 15 amino acids. CDR3 protein: CASSLSGAGDETQYF. The CDR3 DNA reads as TGTGCCAGCAGCTTGTCGGGAGCGGGTGATGAGACCCAGTACTTC.

This clonotype was detected a few times. The gene calls are TRBV20-1 and TRBJ2-4; 10 nucleotides match TRBD2. CDR3 length: 15 residues. Germline CDR1 is DFQATT and CDR2 is SNEGSKA (reference sequence). V shed 6 bases and J 3 bases; nucleotides not matched to a gene: 8. The CDR3 DNA reads as TGCAGTGCCCTAGCGGGAGACGGCGTCAAAAACATTCAGTACTTC. Amino acid sequence: CSALAGDGVKNIQYF.

This clonotype occurred a few times. The chain employs TRBV20-1 and TRBJ2-3; a weak D match, TRBD2 (6 bases). The V gene lost 3 bases and the J gene lost 6 bases, with 19 bases spanning the gap. The germline gives CDR1 DFQATT, CDR2 SNEGSKA (reference sequence). CDR3 size: 15 residues. The DNA of the CDR3 is TGCAGTGCTAGGATGGCGGCGGGGCAGGAGGATACGCAGTATTTT. Its protein product is CSARMAAGQEDTQYF.

V gene TRBV6-1 combines with J gene TRBJ2-5; no clear D gene. Germline-derived CDR1 and CDR2 are MNHNS and SASEGT. CDR3 length: 12 residues. The ends were cut back, 6 bases at V and 5 bases at J, with 10 bases in the middle. Here the CDR3 reads CASSRVGETQYF. The CDR3 nucleotides read TGTGCCAGCAGCCGGGTGGGTGAGACCCAGTACTTC.

This clonotype appeared a few times. The V call is TRBV12-3 or TRBV12-4, the J call TRBJ2-1, with 8 bases matching TRBD2. The CDR3 covers 14 residues. The ends lost 6 bases at V and 5 bases at J; junction bases unmatched: 6. The CDR3 sequence is CASRVAGSNNEQFF. DNA for the CDR3: TGTGCCAGCAGGGTAGCGGGGAGCAACAATGAGCAGTTCTTC.

There are a few counts of this clonotype. The rearrangement uses TRBV20-1 and TRBJ2-7; possibly TRBD2 for D (5 bases). Trimming took 4 bases from V and 7 from J, leaving 23 bases between them. Germline CDR1 DFQATT, CDR2 SNEGSKA (reference sequence). The CDR3 is 15 amino acids. The CDR3 spells CSAMRTGIRNGEQYF. In DNA form, the CDR3 reads TGCAGTGCTATGAGGACTGGGATCCGTAATGGGGAGCAGTACTTC.

This clonotype has a count of ten or more. V is TRBV4-1 and J is TRBJ2-4; D uncertain. The CDR3 runs 15 residues. V lost 1 base to trimming and J lost 6 bases, with 13 bases between them. Looked up from germline, CDR1 is MGHRA and CDR2 is YSYEKL. DNA of the CDR3: TGCGCCAGCAGCCAAGCTCGGGTACGCGGAAACATTCAGTACTTC. Protein product: CASSQARVRGNIQYF.

This clonotype was counted many times. This chain connects TRBV5-1 to TRBJ1-5; the D is unclear. CDR3 size: 13 residues. Trimming stripped 0 bases from V and 7 bases from J, with 8 bases between. The germline V gene encodes CDR1 SGHRS and CDR2 YFSETQ. CDR3 region: CASSLGVAQPQHF. CDR3 DNA: TGCGCCAGCAGCTTGGGTGTTGCGCAGCCCCAGCATTTT.

This clonotype was observed a few times. CDR3 protein: CSARLAGEQFF. The CDR3, as DNA: TGCAGTGCTAGACTAGCGGGTGAGCAGTTCTTC. The gene calls are TRBV20-1 and TRBJ2-1; 8 bases map to TRBD2. V lost 2 bases, J lost 9 bases, and 0 bases stayed unmatched. Germline V gene lookup returns CDR1 DFQATT and CDR2 SNEGSKA (reference sequence). The CDR3 totals 11 residues.

V is TRBV11-3 and J is TRBJ2-5; D unclear. This CDR3 region has 14 residues. With 0 bases removed from V and 0 bases from J, the gap between germline ends came to 5 bases. The germline V gene has CDR1 SGHNT and CDR2 YENEEA. In DNA, the CDR3 is TGTGCCAGCAGCTTAGAGATAAACCAAGAGACCCAGTACTTC. Amino acids: CASSLEINQETQYF.

The V call is TRBV7-2, the J call TRBJ1-5; the match to TRBD1 covers 9 bases. The CDR3 covers 15 residues. CDR1 and CDR2 (germline): SGHTA, FQGNSA. V shed 1 base, J shed 6 bases, and the junction held 4 bases outside the gene matches. CDR3 region: CASSLVTGGTQPQHF. The CDR3, as DNA: TGTGCCAGCAGCTTAGTCACAGGGGGCACTCAGCCCCAGCATTTT.

This clonotype appeared a few times. V and J are TRBV27 and TRBJ2-7; 8 bases align to TRBD2. The CDR3 length is 14 residues. Per germline, CDR1 MNHEY and CDR2 SMNVEV (reference sequence). J gave up 2 bases and V 6 bases, and 6 bases lay outside the gene matches. CDR3 amino acids: CASRASGPAYEQYF. CDR3 coding DNA: TGTGCCAGCAGGGCTAGCGGGCCTGCCTACGAGCAGTACTTC.

The chain is built from TRBV5-1 and TRBJ1-1; D call uncertain. Germline CDR1 reads SGHRS; CDR2 reads YFSETQ. The ends were cut back, 3 bases at V and 5 bases at J, with 11 bases in the middle. This CDR3 comprises 13 residues. This CDR3 is CASSWAVGTEAFF. CDR3 nucleotides: TGCGCCAGCAGCTGGGCGGTTGGGACTGAAGCTTTCTTT.

This clonotype was recorded a few times. The V call is TRBV12-3 or TRBV12-4, the J call TRBJ1-4; D not resolved. Trimming stripped 3 bases from V and 0 bases from J, with 11 bases between. The CDR3 has 16 amino acids. CDR3 bases: TGTGCCAGCAGTTTTGGCAGCATTGCAACTAATGAAAAACTGTTTTTT. Encoded protein: CASSFGSIATNEKLFF.

The genes are TRBV7-2 and TRBJ2-1, with a tentative D call TRBD2 (6 bases). CDR1 is SGHTA, CDR2 FQGNSA, per germline. The CDR3 extends over 14 amino acids. Between the trimmed V and J ends, which lost 2 bases and 5 bases, there was a span of 10 bases. CDR3 bases: TGTGCCAGCAGCTTATGGGGGGTTGACAATGAGCAGTTCTTC. Translation gives CASSLWGVDNEQFF. Complete variable domain (other parts from reference TRBV7-2 and TRBJ2-1): GAGVSQSPSNKVTEKGKDVELRCDPISGHTALYWYRQSLGQGLEFLIYFQGNSAPDKSGLPSDRFSAERTGGSVSTLTIQRTQQEDSAVYLCASSLWGVDNEQFFGPGTRLTVL.

The chain links TRBV3-1 to TRBJ2-2; D is unclear. V lost 7 bases and J 3 bases, leaving 21 bases between the germline ends. There are 17 residues in the CDR3. Germline V gene lookup returns CDR1 LGHDT and CDR2 YNNKEL (reference sequence). The CDR3 DNA reads TGTGCCAGCACCAAGCAGGTAACTCGGAAGGACACCGGGGAGCTGTTTTTT. Translation gives CASTKQVTRKDTGELFF.

The V call is TRBV3-1, the J call TRBJ2-1, with D uncertain. Trimming pared 4 bases from V and 10 bases from J, leaving 14 bases between. Germline CDR1 LGHDT, CDR2 YNNKEL (reference sequence). The CDR3 totals 13 residues. This CDR3 reads CASSPRVPIEQFF. Here the CDR3 DNA reads TGTGCCAGCAGCCCTAGGGTCCCTATCGAGCAGTTCTTC.

The V and J genes are TRBV20-1 and TRBJ2-3; the D gene is possibly TRBD2 (6 bases). The V and J ends lost 0 bases and 6 bases respectively, with 16 bases between them. Germline V gives CDR1 DFQATT, CDR2 SNEGSKA (reference sequence). CDR3 length equals 15 residues. CDR3 residues: CSARDNSGGIDTQYF. The CDR3 nucleotides are TGCAGTGCTAGAGACAATAGCGGCGGTATTGATACGCAGTATTTT.

Only a few counts were recorded for this clonotype. V usage is TRBV20-1 and J usage is TRBJ1-1, with a weak D call TRBD1 (6 bases). Per germline, CDR1 DFQATT and CDR2 SNEGSKA (reference sequence). The CDR3 runs 14 residues. The V end lost 6 bases, the J end lost 1 base, and 15 bases lay between the germline ends. The DNA of the CDR3 is TGCAGTGCCAAAGCCGGGACACAGAACACTGAAGCTTTCTTT. It encodes CSAKAGTQNTEAFF.